These T cell receptor beta chains were read from a single sample in a study of PD-1 blockade in classical Hodgkin lymphoma. Only in-frame clones appear in the TCRdb table, and some are missing; sequencing was by immunoSEQ multiplex PCR. Here the sample spans about 13,000 clones, around nine tenths being singletons. The sequences come from peripheral blood mononuclear cells (PBMCs), collected at baseline. The source of these receptors is a human donor with classical Hodgkin lymphoma. Both conserved end residues are part of each CDR3. D genes are given only for firm matches. Clone size is shown for a subset of rows, as once, few, many or a class of expanded clone.

abundance	v_gene	j_gene	d_gene	CDR3aa	CDR3nt
-	TRBV19	TRBJ1-1	-	CASSKSRGWDTEAFF	TGTGCCAGTAGTAAATCACGGGGATGGGACACTGAAGCTTTCTTT
-	TRBV6-4	TRBJ1-4	TRBD1	CASSPGGTGHEKLFF	TGTGCCAGCAGTCCCGGGGGGACAGGGCACGAAAAACTGTTTTTT
medium-sized	TRBV30	TRBJ2-7	TRBD1	CAWSFGTGSYEQYF	TGTGCCTGGAGCTTTGGGACAGGCTCCTACGAGCAGTACTTC
-	TRBV6-5	TRBJ2-5	-	CASSYRTQYF	TGTGCCAGCAGTTATCGGACCCAGTACTTC
-	TRBV6-5	TRBJ2-3	-	CASSYSLTGPPDTQYF	TGTGCCAGCAGTTACTCCTTAACGGGGCCCCCGGATACGCAGTATTTT
-	TRBV30	TRBJ2-5	-	CAYTKGGARTQYF	TGTGCCTACACAAAGGGCGGGGCGCGGACCCAGTACTTC
once	TRBV5-4	TRBJ1-3	-	CASSRMDSFRAGNTIYF	TGTGCCAGCAGCCGAATGGACTCCTTCAGGGCTGGAAACACCATATATTTT
-	TRBV30	TRBJ2-1	-	CAWRTLLDNEQFF	TGTGCCTGGAGAACCCTGCTTGACAATGAGCAGTTCTTC
-	TRBV4-3	TRBJ1-4	-	CASSQVVTATNEKLFF	TGCGCCAGCAGCCAAGTGGTGACTGCAACTAATGAAAAACTGTTTTTT
-	TRBV28	TRBJ2-7	-	CASRGPRYEQYF	TGTGCCAGCAGGGGACCTCGTTACGAGCAGTACTTC
-	TRBV7-3	TRBJ2-7	-	CASSFGLSYEQYF	TGTGCCAGCAGCTTCGGACTCTCCTACGAGCAGTACTTC
-	TRBV2	TRBJ2-7	-	CASSAMDGSYEQYF	TGTGCCAGCAGTGCTATGGACGGATCCTACGAGCAGTACTTC
-	TRBV5-1	TRBJ2-1	TRBD2	CASREERELLNEQFF	TGCGCCAGCAGGGAAGAGCGGGAGTTACTCAATGAGCAGTTCTTC
-	TRBV2	TRBJ1-5	-	CASSAQVGSQPQHF	TGTGCCAGCAGTGCCCAGGTGGGATCTCAGCCCCAGCATTTT
-	TRBV10-2	TRBJ2-5	TRBD2	CASSASRLAGGQETQYF	TGCGCCAGCAGTGCCTCTCGGCTAGCGGGGGGCCAAGAGACCCAGTACTTC
-	TRBV30	TRBJ2-5	-	CAWSQGSQETQYF	TGTGCCTGGTCTCAGGGATCTCAAGAGACCCAGTACTTC
once	TRBV29-1	TRBJ2-3	-	CSVVGEADTQYF	TGCAGCGTTGTCGGGGAAGCAGATACGCAGTATTTT
-	TRBV7-6	TRBJ2-2	TRBD1	CASSRTGGSGELFF	TGTGCCAGCAGCCGAACAGGGGGCTCCGGGGAGCTGTTTTTT
-	TRBV7-3	TRBJ2-5	TRBD2	CASSLRLAGVETQYF	TGTGCCAGCAGCTTAAGGCTAGCGGGAGTGGAGACCCAGTACTTC
-	TRBV7-9	TRBJ1-4	TRBD1	CASSPVPGQGSNEKLFF	TGTGCCAGCAGCCCTGTCCCGGGACAGGGTTCTAATGAAAAACTGTTTTTT
few	TRBV6-5	TRBJ1-1	-	CASSYSLGPLLTAFF	TGTGCCAGCAGTTACTCCTTGGGACCCCTACTGACAGCTTTCTTT
few	TRBV19	TRBJ2-2	TRBD2	CASSMEFSGVNTGELFF	TGTGCCAGTAGTATGGAGTTTAGCGGGGTCAACACCGGGGAGCTGTTTTTT
-	TRBV7-9	TRBJ1-4	-	CASSLRTREKLFF	TGTGCCAGCAGCCTTCGGACGCGGGAAAAACTGTTTTTT
-	TRBV7-6	TRBJ2-7	-	CASSRDGTYEQYF	TGTGCCAGCAGCCGGGACGGGACCTACGAGCAGTACTTC
-	TRBV27	TRBJ1-4	-	CASRSDMLWGVDPGKLFF	TGTGCCAGCAGGAGCGACATGTTGTGGGGTGTAGACCCTGGAAAACTGTTTTTT
-	TRBV11-2	TRBJ1-1	-	CASTGRPSMNTEAFF	TGTGCCAGCACCGGAAGGCCTTCCATGAACACTGAAGCTTTCTTT
-	TRBV5-6	TRBJ2-7	-	CASSLPGGDYEQYF	TGTGCCAGCAGTCTACCCGGGGGTGACTACGAGCAGTACTTC
-	TRBV28	TRBJ1-3	TRBD1	CATENLTTGQGSGNTIYF	TGTGCCACCGAAAACCTAACCACGGGACAGGGCTCTGGAAACACCATATATTTT
-	TRBV7-2	TRBJ2-2	-	CASSLNGPANTGELFF	TGTGCCAGCAGCTTAAACGGTCCTGCGAACACCGGGGAGCTGTTTTTT
-	TRBV6-4	TRBJ2-3	-	CASSLLPTSTDTQYF	TGTGCCAGCAGCCTATTACCGACTAGCACAGATACGCAGTATTTT
-	TRBV5-8	TRBJ1-5	-	CASSFDSFGQPQHF	TGTGCCAGCAGCTTTGACAGTTTCGGTCAGCCCCAGCATTTT
-	TRBV27	TRBJ2-7	-	CASSSYEPGVGSYEQYF	TGTGCCAGCAGTTCTTACGAACCAGGTGTTGGCTCCTACGAGCAGTACTTC
-	TRBV28	TRBJ2-7	TRBD2	CASSSISGSLYEQYF	TGTGCCAGCAGTTCCATTAGCGGGAGTCTGTACGAGCAGTACTTC
-	TRBV7-8	TRBJ2-7	-	CASGLSYEQYF	TGTGCCAGCGGACTATCCTACGAGCAGTACTTC
-	TRBV4-1	TRBJ2-7	-	CASSQDPGDYEQYF	TGCGCCAGCAGCCAAGACCCAGGGGACTACGAGCAGTACTTC
-	TRBV4-1	TRBJ1-4	-	CASSQEWGLATNEKLFF	TGCGCCAGCAGCCAAGAGTGGGGTTTAGCAACTAATGAAAAACTGTTTTTT
-	TRBV18	TRBJ1-4	TRBD1	CASSPGQGAEKLFF	TGTGCCAGCTCACCGGGACAGGGGGCTGAAAAACTGTTTTTT
-	TRBV28	TRBJ2-3	-	CASSISTVSSTDTQYF	TGTGCCAGCAGTATATCGACAGTATCTAGCACAGATACGCAGTATTTT
-	TRBV9	TRBJ2-5	-	CASSVEGTGPGETQYF	TGTGCCAGCAGCGTAGAGGGTACTGGGCCCGGAGAGACCCAGTACTTC
-	TRBV5-1	TRBJ2-1	TRBD2	CASSLVGLAGEEQFF	TGCGCCAGCAGCTTGGTTGGACTAGCGGGCGAAGAGCAGTTCTTC
-	TRBV27	TRBJ2-3	-	CASKRYRATDTQYF	TGTGCCAGCAAGAGGTACAGGGCCACAGATACGCAGTATTTT
-	TRBV19	TRBJ1-3	-	CASSMDRWGGSGNTIYF	TGTGCCAGTAGTATGGATAGATGGGGGGGCTCTGGAAACACCATATATTTT
-	TRBV5-6	TRBJ2-2	-	CASSLAVGELFF	TGTGCCAGCAGCTTGGCGGTCGGGGAGCTGTTTTTT
once	TRBV6-4	TRBJ1-1	TRBD1	CASRPGQENTEAFF	TGTGCCAGCAGACCGGGACAGGAGAACACTGAAGCTTTCTTT
-	TRBV18	TRBJ1-2	-	CASSPSPDGGYGYTF	TGTGCCAGCTCACCAAGCCCTGACGGAGGCTATGGCTACACCTTC
-	TRBV9	TRBJ1-1	-	CASSVGDGFESTEAFF	TGTGCCAGCAGCGTAGGGGACGGCTTTGAATCGACTGAAGCTTTCTTT
-	TRBV19	TRBJ1-1	TRBD1	CASRPQGDTEAFF	TGTGCCAGTAGGCCACAGGGGGACACTGAAGCTTTCTTT
-	TRBV2	TRBJ2-7	TRBD1	CASKESQGAWYEQYF	TGTGCCAGCAAGGAGAGCCAGGGGGCTTGGTACGAGCAGTACTTC
-	TRBV19	TRBJ1-1	-	CASKRTVNTEAFF	TGTGCCAGTAAGAGGACAGTGAACACTGAAGCTTTCTTT
-	TRBV19	TRBJ2-1	TRBD2	CASSIEPSGGWNEQFF	TGTGCCAGTAGTATAGAGCCTAGCGGGGGCTGGAATGAGCAGTTCTTC
-	TRBV6-5	TRBJ1-5	-	CASSSGVYSNQPQHF	TGTGCCAGCAGTTCGGGCGTATATAGCAATCAGCCCCAGCATTTT